These T cell receptor beta chains were read from a single sample in a study of OX40 agonist ivuxolimab in advanced cancers. Libraries were prepared by immunoSEQ multiplex PCR; TCRdb keeps only in-frame clonotypes and omits some of them. The sample has 25,000 to 30,000 clones; more than 60% are singletons. The specimen comprised CD4+ or CD8+ T cells sorted from blood, sampled in a trial of the OX40 agonist ivuxolimab. The receptors here all came from an adult with an advanced solid tumor such as melanoma, head and neck, liver or kidney cancer. Both conserved end residues are part of each CDR3. The D gene is left open where the match is weak. Size is stated for part of the rows, as once, few or many counts, or as a class when the clone is expanded.

j_call: TRBJ2-5; v_call: TRBV9; d_call: TRBD2; clone_size: .; cdr3_aa: CASSVNRGEETQYF; cdr3_nt: TGTGCCAGCAGCGTAAATCGGGGGGAAGAGACCCAGTACTTC
j_call: TRBJ2-1; v_call: TRBV12-5; d_call: .; clone_size: .; cdr3_aa: CASGLEGGTYNEQFF; cdr3_nt: TGTGCTAGTGGTTTGGAGGGGGGAACCTACAATGAGCAGTTCTTC
j_call: TRBJ2-7; v_call: TRBV7-9; d_call: TRBD1; clone_size: .; cdr3_aa: CASSRHTGVYEQYF; cdr3_nt: TGTGCCAGCAGCCGACATACAGGGGTCTACGAGCAGTACTTC
j_call: TRBJ1-1; v_call: TRBV28; d_call: .; clone_size: .; cdr3_aa: CASSDKSDTEAFF; cdr3_nt: TGTGCCAGCAGTGACAAATCAGACACTGAAGCTTTCTTT
j_call: TRBJ2-3; v_call: TRBV15; d_call: TRBD1; clone_size: .; cdr3_aa: CATSRRLGTGGRDTQYF; cdr3_nt: TGTGCCACCAGCAGAAGGCTCGGGACAGGGGGCCGAGATACGCAGTATTTT
j_call: TRBJ2-1; v_call: TRBV5-8; d_call: TRBD1; clone_size: .; cdr3_aa: CAIKSRGSNEQFF; cdr3_nt: TGTGCCATCAAATCCAGGGGGTCCAATGAGCAGTTCTTC
j_call: TRBJ1-6; v_call: TRBV19; d_call: .; clone_size: few; cdr3_aa: CASSIEGVSFRSPLHF; cdr3_nt: TGTGCCAGTAGTATAGAGGGTGTCTCGTTTCGGTCACCCCTCCACTTT
j_call: TRBJ2-7; v_call: TRBV5-4; d_call: .; clone_size: .; cdr3_aa: CASSLGTKPYEQYF; cdr3_nt: TGTGCCAGCAGCTTGGGGACGAAACCCTACGAGCAGTACTTC
j_call: TRBJ2-4; v_call: TRBV5-6; d_call: .; clone_size: .; cdr3_aa: CASSLGTALAKNIQYF; cdr3_nt: TGTGCCAGCAGCTTGGGGACAGCGCTAGCCAAAAACATTCAGTACTTC
j_call: TRBJ2-7; v_call: TRBV5-1; d_call: .; clone_size: .; cdr3_aa: CASTSGRGIYEQYF; cdr3_nt: TGCGCCAGCACCTCGGGCAGGGGAATCTACGAGCAGTACTTC
j_call: TRBJ1-4; v_call: TRBV9; d_call: .; clone_size: once; cdr3_aa: CASSVDSGTNEKLFF; cdr3_nt: TGTGCCAGCAGCGTAGATTCAGGGACTAATGAAAAACTGTTTTTT
j_call: TRBJ1-1; v_call: TRBV7-2; d_call: .; clone_size: .; cdr3_aa: CASSLQDSNTEAFF; cdr3_nt: TGTGCCAGCAGCTTGCAGGATTCGAACACTGAAGCTTTCTTT
j_call: TRBJ2-1; v_call: TRBV11-2; d_call: .; clone_size: .; cdr3_aa: CASSLDGLHNEQFF; cdr3_nt: TGTGCCAGCAGCTTAGATGGCCTACACAATGAGCAGTTCTTC
j_call: TRBJ1-2; v_call: TRBV27; d_call: TRBD1; clone_size: .; cdr3_aa: CASSLRTGGIHYGYTF; cdr3_nt: TGTGCCAGCAGTTTGCGTACAGGGGGGATTCACTATGGCTACACCTTC
j_call: TRBJ2-5; v_call: TRBV9; d_call: .; clone_size: few; cdr3_aa: CASSVGLQHLQETQYF; cdr3_nt: TGTGCCAGCAGCGTAGGTCTTCAGCACCTCCAAGAGACCCAGTACTTC
j_call: TRBJ1-5; v_call: TRBV4-1; d_call: .; clone_size: .; cdr3_aa: CASSQGLTVRPQHF; cdr3_nt: TGCGCCAGCAGCCAAGGTTTAACTGTACGGCCCCAGCATTTT
j_call: TRBJ2-2; v_call: TRBV9; d_call: TRBD2; clone_size: .; cdr3_aa: CASSVDLAGGPTGELFF; cdr3_nt: TGTGCCAGCAGCGTAGATCTAGCGGGAGGGCCGACCGGGGAGCTGTTTTTT
j_call: TRBJ1-5; v_call: TRBV28; d_call: TRBD1; clone_size: .; cdr3_aa: CASSLTGGHQPQHF; cdr3_nt: TGTGCCAGCAGCCTGACAGGGGGCCATCAGCCCCAGCATTTT
j_call: TRBJ2-5; v_call: TRBV21-1; d_call: .; clone_size: .; cdr3_aa: CASSNPPLETQYF; cdr3_nt: TGTGCCAGCAGCAATCCCCCTCTCGAGACCCAGTACTTC
j_call: TRBJ2-7; v_call: TRBV4-1; d_call: .; clone_size: .; cdr3_aa: CASSQDSESDEQYF; cdr3_nt: TGCGCCAGCAGCCAAGATTCAGAAAGCGACGAGCAGTACTTC
j_call: TRBJ1-5; v_call: TRBV4-1; d_call: .; clone_size: .; cdr3_aa: CASSQYAGGENKHF; cdr3_nt: TGCGCCAGCAGCCAGTATGCGGGGGGAGAAAACAAGCATTTT
j_call: TRBJ2-7; v_call: TRBV7-6; d_call: .; clone_size: .; cdr3_aa: CASSLTTGHHPTYEQYF; cdr3_nt: TGTGCCAGCAGCTTAACAACGGGACACCACCCTACCTACGAGCAGTACTTC